These 20 T cell receptor beta chains were sequenced from one sample in a study of cytomegalovirus exposure and HLA in healthy donors. It was with 60 Vbeta and 13 Jbeta primers that the PCR ran. Data came from immunoSEQ multiplex PCR; TCRdb stores just in-frame clones and leaves some out. The repertoire holds 90,000 to 100,000 clones, with just under 70% as singletons. The sequenced material came from PBMCs. These receptors were taken from a man aged 50 or older in good health and CMV-seronegative.

The chain combines TRBV5-1 with TRBJ2-2; 7 nucleotides line up with TRBD2. The CDR3 spans 15 residues. Germline assignment: CDR1 SGHRS and CDR2 YFSETQ. Trimming took 3 bases from V and 5 from J; bases not matched to a gene: 7. The CDR3 sequence is CASSSPSGPTGELFF. The DNA for the CDR3 is TGCGCCAGCAGCTCTCCTAGCGGCCCTACCGGGGAGCTGTTTTTT. Variable domain in full (rest from reference TRBV5-1 and TRBJ2-2): KAGVTQTPRYLIKTRGQQVTLSCSPISGHRSVSWYQQTPGQGLQFLFEYFSETQRNKGNFPGRFSGRQFSNSRSEMNVSTLELGDSALYLCASSSPSGPTGELFFGEGSRLTVL.

This chain joins TRBV30 and TRBJ1-3, with D perhaps TRBD1 (5 bases). This CDR3 contains 15 residues. V lost 2 bases, J lost 4 bases, and 15 bases lay in between. Germline V CDR1 and CDR2: GTSNPN, SVGIG (reference sequence). In nucleotides, the CDR3 is TGTGCCTGGAGTACGGTGGGTACAGGAGGAAACACCATATATTTT. This encodes CAWSTVGTGGNTIYF.

This chain links TRBV4-3 with TRBJ1-3, with unresolved D. Trimming took 5 bases from V and 2 from J, leaving 19 bases between them. Looked up from germline, CDR1 is LGHNA and CDR2 is YSLEER. The CDR3 consists of 17 residues. For the CDR3, the DNA is TGCGCCAGCAGCTTGTCGCCGGGAGGGCAAGCTGGAAACACCATATATTTT. It specifies CASSLSPGGQAGNTIYF.

The chain carries TRBV11-1 and TRBJ2-3, with 8 bases fitting TRBD1. The ends lost 4 bases at V and 7 bases at J; junction bases unmatched: 16. The CDR3 runs 17 residues. Looked up from germline, CDR1 is SGHAT and CDR2 is FQDESV (reference sequence). CDR3 in amino acids: CASSSGGFGTGVNTQYF. In DNA form, the CDR3 reads TGTGCCAGCAGCTCTGGCGGTTTTGGGACAGGTGTGAATACGCAGTATTTT.

V and J are TRBV2 and TRBJ1-3, with 8 bases that match TRBD1. CDR3 length: 15 amino acids. Trimming took 6 bases from V and 2 from J; bases not matched to a gene: 6. CDR1 and CDR2 (germline): SNHLY, FYNNEI. For the CDR3, the DNA is TGTGCCAGCAGCAGACAGGGGCCGCCTGGAAACACCATATATTTT. This codes for CASSRQGPPGNTIYF.

This sequence joins TRBV7-6 and TRBJ2-2; D gene unclear. Germline CDR1 and CDR2: SGHVS and FNYEAQ. Trimming removed 0 bases from V and 3 bases from J, with 11 bases in between. The CDR3 runs 16 residues. The CDR3 here is CASSLAPGFDTGELFF. CDR3 in DNA: TGTGCCAGCAGCTTAGCGCCGGGTTTCGACACCGGGGAGCTGTTTTTT.

The V gene is TRBV4-1, the J gene TRBJ2-7; weak D call: TRBD1 (6 bases). This CDR3 comprises 16 residues. V was shortened by 1 base and J by 1 base, with 14 bases between the two germline ends. CDR1 is MGHRA, CDR2 YSYEKL, per germline. CDR3 nucleotides: TGCGCCAGCAGCCAAGGACAGACAGGCACATCCTACGAGCAGTACTTC. Translated, it gives CASSQGQTGTSYEQYF.

V usage is TRBV4-3 and J usage is TRBJ2-7; D unclear. V was clipped by 1 base and J by 4 bases, with 8 bases between them. CDR1 LGHNA and CDR2 YSLEER come from the germline V gene. The CDR3 spans 13 residues. The CDR3 DNA sequence: TGCGCCAGCAGCCAAGCGGTCGGGTACGAGCAGTACTTC. This codes for CASSQAVGYEQYF.

Worth noting for this clone: An end of the junction does not agree with germline; a read error may underlie this. In the same sample, other DNA sequences code for this CDR3. The J gene is TRBJ2-7, the V gene TRBV6-1, with a tentative D call TRBD2 (6 bases). This CDR3 region has 13 residues. Germline values: CDR1 MNHNS, CDR2 SASEGT. The DNA for the CDR3 is TGTGCCAGCAGTGTGGGGCGGGGCTACGAGCAGTATTTC. Its protein is CASSVGRGYEQYF.

CDR3 nucleotide sequence: TGTGCCAGCAGCCAGGGGGACAGGGGGTATTTCGAAAAACTGTTTTTT. It translates to CASSQGDRGYFEKLFF. The chain employs TRBV4-2 and TRBJ1-4; 11 nucleotides match TRBD1. Germline CDR1 is LGHNA and CDR2 is YNFKEQ. CDR3 length: 16 amino acids. With 3 bases clipped from V and 8 bases from J, the junction kept 8 bases outside the gene matches.

CDR3 coding DNA: TGTGCCAGTAGTATAGATCTAGCGGGTGAGACAGATACGCAGTATTTT. Its protein is CASSIDLAGETDTQYF. The rearrangement links TRBV19 to TRBJ2-3; 8 nucleotides align to TRBD2. The germline CDR1 and CDR2 sequences are LNHDA and SQIVND (reference sequence). The V gene end was trimmed by 0 bases and the J gene end by 3 bases; junction bases not matched to a gene: 5. The CDR3 sequence is 16 residues long.

The chain recombines TRBV19 with TRBJ2-7; the D gene is possibly TRBD1 (6 bases). Trimming stripped 7 bases from V and 3 bases from J, with 10 bases between. This CDR3 comprises 12 residues. Germline CDR1 and CDR2: LNHDA and SQIVND (reference sequence). CDR3 in amino acids: CASKDSGYEQYF. The DNA of the CDR3 is TGTGCCAGTAAGGACAGTGGCTACGAGCAGTACTTC.

V gene TRBV30 combines with J gene TRBJ2-3, with 11 bases lining up with TRBD2. CDR1 is GTSNPN, CDR2 SVGIG, per germline (reference sequence). There are 15 residues in the CDR3. With 1 base clipped from V and 5 bases from J, the junction kept 5 bases outside the gene matches. This CDR3 reads CAWSGLAGGRDTQYF. The CDR3 nucleotides are TGTGCCTGGAGTGGTCTAGCGGGGGGAAGAGATACGCAGTATTTT.

V usage is TRBV5-1 and J usage is TRBJ2-7; 8 bases map to TRBD1. This CDR3 has 14 residues. V was clipped by 3 bases and J by 3 bases; unmatched bases: 5. Per the germline V gene, CDR1 is SGHRS and CDR2 is YFSETQ. CDR3 in amino acids: CASSSMDRVYEQYF. The DNA of the CDR3 is TGCGCCAGCAGCTCAATGGACAGGGTCTACGAGCAGTACTTC.

The CDR3 loop reads CASSLMGGTYEQYV. CDR3 nucleotide sequence: TGTGCCAGCAGCTTGATGGGAGGAACCTACGAGCAGTACGTC. The chain joins TRBV5-4 to TRBJ2-7; the D gene is possibly TRBD2 (6 bases). This CDR3 comprises 14 residues. In germline, CDR1 is SGHNT, CDR2 YYREEE (reference sequence). V was pared by 1 base and J by 2 bases, with 10 bases between.

CDR3 coding DNA: TGCGCCAGCAGCCAAGACGGTAGCGGGGATGGGGCCAACGTCCTGACTTTC. Residues: CASSQDGSGDGANVLTF. V gene TRBV4-3 combines with J gene TRBJ2-6; 8 positions agree with TRBD2. Trimming took 0 bases from V and 3 from J; bases not matched to a gene: 4. The CDR3 is 17 amino acids. Germline V gene data show CDR1 as LGHNA and CDR2 as YSLEER.

The chain combines TRBV5-5 with TRBJ2-7; 8 bases line up with TRBD1. V dropped 4 bases and J dropped 6; count of bases not matched to a gene: 6. The CDR3 totals 13 residues. CDR1 is SGHKS and CDR2 is YYEKEE in the germline V gene (reference sequence). CDR3 in DNA: TGTGCCAGCAGCATCCGACAGGGGAGCGAGCAGTACTTC. It specifies CASSIRQGSEQYF.

In its sample, this clone was seen once. The CDR3 nucleotides read TGCGCCAGCAGCTTGGTTCCCTCAGCAGGCCCGAAGTACGTC. Amino acids: CASSLVPSAGPKYV. This chain links TRBV5-1 with TRBJ2-7; D not certain. In germline, CDR1 is SGHRS, CDR2 YFSETQ. This CDR3 spans 14 amino acids. V was cut by 0 bases and J by 11 bases, with 18 bases left in between.

The CDR3 coding sequence is TGTGCCTGGAGTTCACTAACGGAGACCCAGTACTTC. Its translation: CAWSSLTETQYF. This chain connects TRBV30 to TRBJ2-5; D gene unclear. This CDR3 spans 12 amino acids. The germline gives CDR1 GTSNPN, CDR2 SVGIG (reference sequence). The V end was cut by 2 bases, the J end by 5 bases, with 9 bases between.

The V and J genes are TRBV18 and TRBJ1-5; D unclear. Germline V gene sequence: CDR1 KGHSH, CDR2 LQKENI. V was cut by 3 bases and J by 5 bases, with 8 bases left in between. This CDR3 contains 13 residues. In DNA form, the CDR3 reads TGTGCCAGCTCACCGTTTTTCGATCAGCCCCAGCATTTT. It translates to CASSPFFDQPQHF.